This T cell receptor (beta chain) came from a study of technical replicates of blood from a few donors listed by TCRdb under 2017. Library generation was performed with the immunoSEQ multiplex PCR assay. Here the immuneACCESS table is served through TCRdb, limited to in-frame sequences with V and J called. Missing clones are a known gap in these copies; in checked studies unresolved V genes cover under half, and the rest lacks a known reason. The sample table records under 90,000 clones; approximately 94% of these occur just once. The top ten clonotypes cover 0.25% of the sample. This clone is a singleton in its sample. Its antigen is currently not known. Base qualities are not at hand, and no much larger clone is one base apart. The TCR comes from a human donor in good health. The sample taken for sequencing was T cells isolated from PBMCs.

The CDR3 protein: CASSSLGGQVGKTQHF. The nucleotides read TGTGCCAGCAGTTCCCTAGGCGGGCAGGTGGGAAAAACCCAGCATTTT. The chain is encoded by TRBV11-2 joined to TRBJ1-5, with the D gene not confidently named. The CDR1 and CDR2 encoded by the germline V gene are SGHAT and FQNNGV. V lost 6 bases and J lost 11 bases; the stretch between them is 26 bases long. Its CDR3 holds 16 amino acids, cysteine through phenylalanine. Just CDR3 DNA is preserved here, 48 bases in frame from base 1.